This T cell receptor (beta chain) is drawn from a study of T cell repertoires in cytomegalovirus infection (dated by TCRdb to between 2018 and 2021). Context from the whole study: Donor HLA type was relevant to the analysis, as public TCR beta signatures indicated carriage of CMV infection together with the matching HLA type.

The sample holds many counts of this clonotype. No cognate antigen has been identified for it. No clone much larger than this one lies a single base away; base qualities are absent. Summary of the overall study and its limitations: Carriers of CMV infection plus the relevant HLA type were discriminated by the cumulative frequency of public TCR beta family members in the study cohort and in an independent roughly 340-donor cohort. The ex vivo response was dominated by HLA-C-restricted CMV-specific TCR beta clonotypes, which also provided the single most frequent clonotype in two of eight donors.

Sequencing took place on an Illumina HiSeq 1500. TCRdb trimmed public reads at Q25 via fastp, called clones via MiXCR and kept in-frame beta chains. Rows are unified per CDR3 protein, each entry keeping the most common DNA and genes. The sample table lists some 400,000 distinct CDR3 sequences, 18% of them with a count of one. Jointly, the top ten make up roughly 9% of the sample. The V and J ends are trimmed by 5 bases and 4 bases, leaving 21 bases between them. The CDR3 sequence holds 18 residues, the cysteine and phenylalanine included. The read is trimmed to its CDR3 DNA, 54 bases read in frame from base 1. The germline V gene specifies SGHVS as CDR1 and FQNEAQ as CDR2.

This TCR was sampled from a human donor in good health (CMV status not recorded). Some clones in this sample may be carry-over from other donors' samples. Material: PBMCs. Recombination connected TRBV7-8 to TRBJ2-6; TRBD2 is a weak D gene call, 6 bases matching. This receptor carries the CDR3 CASSIQEGIAAGANVLTF. The DNA sequence follows: TGTGCCAGCAGCATACAGGAGGGAATTGCGGCAGGGGCCAACGTCCTGACTTTC.